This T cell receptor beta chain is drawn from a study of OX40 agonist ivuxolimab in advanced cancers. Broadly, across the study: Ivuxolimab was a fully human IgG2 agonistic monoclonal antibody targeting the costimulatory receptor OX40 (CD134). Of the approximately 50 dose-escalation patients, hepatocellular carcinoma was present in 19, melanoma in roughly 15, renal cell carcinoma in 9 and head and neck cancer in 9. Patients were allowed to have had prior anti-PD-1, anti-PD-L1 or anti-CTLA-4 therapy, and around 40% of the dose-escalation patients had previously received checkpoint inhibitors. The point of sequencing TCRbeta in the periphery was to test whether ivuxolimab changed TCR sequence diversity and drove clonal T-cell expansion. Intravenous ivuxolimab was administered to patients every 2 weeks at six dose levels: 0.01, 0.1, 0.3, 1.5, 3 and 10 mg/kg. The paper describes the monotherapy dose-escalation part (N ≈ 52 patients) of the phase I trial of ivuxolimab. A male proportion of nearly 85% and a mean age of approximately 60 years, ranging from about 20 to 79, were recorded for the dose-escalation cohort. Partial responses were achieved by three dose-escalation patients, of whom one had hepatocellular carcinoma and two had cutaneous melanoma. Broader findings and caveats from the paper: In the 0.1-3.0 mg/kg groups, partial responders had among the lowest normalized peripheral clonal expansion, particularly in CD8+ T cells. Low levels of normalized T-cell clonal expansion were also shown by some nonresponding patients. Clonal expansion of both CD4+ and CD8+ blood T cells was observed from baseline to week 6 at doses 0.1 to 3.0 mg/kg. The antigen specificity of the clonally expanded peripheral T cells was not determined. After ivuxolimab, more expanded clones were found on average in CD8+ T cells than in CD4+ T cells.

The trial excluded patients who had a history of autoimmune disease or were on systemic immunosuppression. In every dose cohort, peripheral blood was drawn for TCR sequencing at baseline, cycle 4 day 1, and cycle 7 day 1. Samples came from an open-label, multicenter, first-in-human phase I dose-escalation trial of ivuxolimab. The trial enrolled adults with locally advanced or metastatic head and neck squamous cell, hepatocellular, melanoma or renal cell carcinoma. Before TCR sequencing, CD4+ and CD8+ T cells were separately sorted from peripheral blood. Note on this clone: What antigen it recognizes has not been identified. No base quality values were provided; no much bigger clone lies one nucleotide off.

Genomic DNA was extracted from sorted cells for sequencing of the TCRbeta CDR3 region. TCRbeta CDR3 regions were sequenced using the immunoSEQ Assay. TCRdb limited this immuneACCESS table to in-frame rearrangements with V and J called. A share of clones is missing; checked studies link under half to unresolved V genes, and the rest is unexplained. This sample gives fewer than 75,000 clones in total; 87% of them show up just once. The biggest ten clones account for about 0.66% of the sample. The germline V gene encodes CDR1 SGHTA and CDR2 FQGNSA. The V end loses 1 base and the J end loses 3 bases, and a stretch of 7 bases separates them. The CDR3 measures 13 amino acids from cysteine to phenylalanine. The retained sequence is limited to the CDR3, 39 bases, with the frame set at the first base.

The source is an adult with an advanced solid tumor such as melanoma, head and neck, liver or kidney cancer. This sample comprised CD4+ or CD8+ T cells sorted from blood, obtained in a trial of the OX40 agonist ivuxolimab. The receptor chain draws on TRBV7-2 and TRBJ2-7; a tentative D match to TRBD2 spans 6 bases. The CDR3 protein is CASSLVGGYEQYF. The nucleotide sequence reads TGTGCCAGCAGCTTAGTGGGGGGCTACGAGCAGTACTTC.